This T cell receptor beta chain was found in a study of vaccination effects on CD4 cells after COVID-19. Notes on the study in general: Healthy vaccinees' vaccine-induced clones included only 1 of 255 that recognized common cold coronaviruses.

Profiled with immunoSEQ multiplex PCR; TCRdb holds only in-frame clones, not every one. The data contain 80,000 to 95,000 clones, around four fifths of them singletons. A total of 8 residues make up the CDR3, ends included. Germline V gene lookup returns CDR1 KGHDR and CDR2 SFDVKD. Sequencing was preceded by expansion of antigen-specific CD4+ T cells with viral peptide pools in the ViraFEST assay. The authors isolated CD4+ T cells after roughly 10 days of culture. Every participant took two doses of the BNT162b2 or mRNA-1273 vaccine. IL-2 medium was substituted for half the medium on days 3 and 7. Turning to this clone: Its antigen is undetermined. The conserved closing phenylalanine or tryptophan is absent in this CDR3, likely reflecting a read error. No DNA is shown, since the ends of the CDR3 on it are uncertain; the CDR3 is the one TCRdb lists.

The clonotype comes from a human donor who received a COVID-19 vaccine. V usage is TRBV24-1 and J usage is TRBJ2-3; the table names TRBD2, a call not compared with the DNA. The sequenced sample was CD4+ T cells from PBMCs cultured with HCoV-OC43 spike peptides, obtained after COVID-19 vaccination. As for subset: HCoV-OC43 spike overlapping peptide pool stimulation. The CDR3 sequence is CATSDFKL.